The 15 T cell receptor beta chains presented below share a single source sample, sequenced in a study of T cell repertoires in cytomegalovirus infection. Their antigens are not known. TCRdb independently ran MiXCR on the reads; one entry per CDR3 protein. The repertoire consists of about 920,000 distinct CDR3 sequences, with less than 40% occurring once and the leading ten covering over 12%. Sequencing used cultured CD8+ T cells from PBMCs, obtained from culture after CMV antigen stimulation. All receptors derive from a human donor in good health (CMV status not recorded). Some clones in this sample may be carry-over from other donors' samples.

This clonotype was seen repeatedly, ten times or more. The rearrangement uses TRBV6-6 and TRBJ2-3, with TRBD2 identical over 11 bases. Per germline, CDR1 MNHNY and CDR2 SVGAGI (reference sequence). J gave up 2 bases and V 2 bases, and 9 bases lay outside the gene matches. The CDR3 is made up of 18 amino acids. CDR3 sequence (DNA): TGTGCCAGCAGTTACGATGAACTAGCGGGGGTTATCACAGATACGCAGTATTTT. Translated: CASSYDELAGVITDTQYF.

This rearrangement joins TRBV7-4 to TRBJ2-1; 7 bases are shared with TRBD1. This CDR3 contains 17 residues. Germline CDR1 is SGHVT and CDR2 is SQSDAQ. J lost 3 bases, V lost 0 bases, and 8 bases had no gene match. The CDR3 DNA sequence: TGTGCCAGCAGCTTAGCATCGAGGGGGCAGAACTACAATGAGCAGTTCTTC. This translates into CASSLASRGQNYNEQFF. Full variable domain (missing parts from reference TRBV7-4 and TRBJ2-1): GAGVSQSPRYKVAKRGRDVALRCDSISGHVTLYWYRQTLGQGSEVLTYSQSDAQRDKSGRPSGRFSAERPERSVSTLKIQRTEQGDSAVYLCASSLASRGQNYNEQFFGPGTRLTVL.

This clonotype was seen only once. A read error may account for a junction end that differs from germline. The V and J genes are TRBV7-6 and TRBJ2-5, with D perhaps TRBD1 or TRBD2 (5 bases each). The CDR3 sequence is 15 residues long. CDR1 and CDR2 from the germline V gene are SGHVS and FNYEAQ. The CDR3 DNA reads TGTGTCAGCAGCGATGGGCCAGGGAGAGGAGAGACCCAGTACTTC. Translating gives CVSSDGPGRGETQYF.

This clonotype showed up just a few times. This chain links TRBV27 with TRBJ1-4; tentatively, D is TRBD1 (6 bases). V lost 8 bases to trimming and J lost 7 bases, with 14 bases between them. The CDR3 sequence is 13 residues long. Germline loops: CDR1 MNHEY, CDR2 SMNVEV (reference sequence). Here the CDR3 reads CASGWGPGEKLFF. The CDR3 nucleotides are TGTGCCAGCGGGTGGGGGCCTGGTGAAAAACTGTTTTTT.

The table lists this clonotype with many counts. The chain carries TRBV7-2 and TRBJ2-1, with D possibly being TRBD2 (6 bases). V was shortened by 3 bases and J by 8 bases, with 14 bases between the two germline ends. The germline V gene has CDR1 SGHTA and CDR2 FQGNSA. The CDR3 spans 14 residues. CDR3 sequence: CASSLAGHPHEQFF. The DNA for the CDR3 is TGTGCCAGCAGCTTGGCGGGGCACCCCCATGAGCAGTTCTTC. The variable domain in full, completed from reference TRBV7-2 and TRBJ2-1, reads GAGVSQSPSNKVTEKGKDVELRCDPISGHTALYWYRQSLGQGLEFLIYFQGNSAPDKSGLPSDRFSAERTGGSVSTLTIQRTQQEDSAVYLCASSLAGHPHEQFFGPGTRLTVL.

V gene TRBV6-1 combines with J gene TRBJ2-1, with a possible D match to TRBD2 (7 bases). Trimming took 10 bases from V and 2 from J, leaving 15 bases between them. The germline V gene encodes CDR1 MNHNS and CDR2 SASEGT. The CDR3 has 14 residues. CDR3 sequence reads: CATPRGGAYNEQFF. The CDR3 nucleotides read TGTGCCACCCCTAGGGGGGGCGCCTACAATGAGCAGTTCTTC.

V and J are TRBV4-2 and TRBJ2-7; unclear D gene. This CDR3 is 14 amino acids long. CDR1 and CDR2 (germline): LGHNA, YNFKEQ. The V end lost 1 base, the J end lost 4 bases, and 11 bases lay between the germline ends. The CDR3 sequence is CASSQVGIPYEQYF. The CDR3 DNA is TGTGCCAGCAGCCAAGTCGGAATCCCTTACGAGCAGTACTTC.

The chain has TRBV19 and TRBJ2-7, with 8 bases that match TRBD1. Germline V gene lookup returns CDR1 LNHDA and CDR2 SQIVND (reference sequence). There are 8 residues in the CDR3. The CDR3 nucleotides read TGTCCTAGGACAGGGAGTCGCGTC. Translated: CPRTGSRV.

This clonotype was seen repeatedly, ten times or more. The chain combines TRBV7-2 with TRBJ1-4; D may be TRBD1 (5 bases). V was cut by 1 base and J by 7 bases, with 19 bases left in between. The CDR3 length is 17 residues. Germline loops: CDR1 SGHTA, CDR2 FQGNSA. The chain's CDR3 is CASSLEGPGARVEKLFF. The DNA of the CDR3 is TGTGCCAGCAGCTTAGAGGGACCCGGAGCCAGGGTTGAAAAACTGTTTTTT. Looking up the rest from reference TRBV7-2 and TRBJ1-4 gives the full variable domain: GAGVSQSPSNKVTEKGKDVELRCDPISGHTALYWYRQSLGQGLEFLIYFQGNSAPDKSGLPSDRFSAERTGGSVSTLTIQRTQQEDSAVYLCASSLEGPGARVEKLFFGSGTQLSVL.

The chain joins TRBV7-9 to TRBJ1-1, with 7 bases lining up with TRBD1. V was pared by 5 bases and J by 5 bases, with 11 bases of the junction left unmatched. CDR3 length equals 15 residues. Germline lookup yields CDR1 SEHNR and CDR2 FQNEAQ (reference sequence). The CDR3 loop is CASSGAGRGGTEAFF. The CDR3 DNA sequence: TGTGCCAGCAGCGGAGCGGGCAGGGGGGGAACTGAAGCTTTCTTT.

The V call is TRBV7-6, the J call TRBJ1-2; D perhaps matches TRBD1 (6 bases). The CDR3 sequence is 15 residues long. Germline CDR1 and CDR2: SGHVS and FNYEAQ. Deletions cut 2 bases from V and 2 bases from J, with 12 bases between. CDR3 sequence (DNA): TGTGCCAGCAGCTTAAGGGACACAAGGAACTATGGCTACACCTTC. It is translated as CASSLRDTRNYGYTF.

The J gene is TRBJ2-2, the V gene TRBV7-9; D not certain. Germline V gene data show CDR1 as SEHNR and CDR2 as FQNEAQ (reference sequence). Trimming removed 6 bases at V and 8 bases at J, with 22 bases between. The CDR3 sequence is 16 residues long. Written as DNA, the CDR3 is TGTGCCAGCAGGGCAAGTAGGAGACGGTTTACAGGGGAGCTGTTTTTT. The encoded protein is CASRASRRRFTGELFF.

This clonotype was counted ten times or more. The chain links TRBV7-6 to TRBJ2-5; 11 bases fit TRBD2. CDR1 SGHVS and CDR2 FNYEAQ come from the germline V gene. V shed 1 base, J shed 3 bases, and the junction held 10 bases outside the gene matches. The CDR3 runs 18 residues. The DNA for the CDR3 is TGTGCCAGCAGCTTAGGCTTAGCGGGGGGGCCCGGAAAAGAGACCCAGTACTTC. As protein: CASSLGLAGGPGKETQYF.

CDR3 sequence reads: CASSEFRGGRETQYF. In nucleotides, the CDR3 is TGTGCCAGCAGTGAATTCCGGGGGGGCCGGGAGACCCAGTACTTC. The chain employs TRBV2 and TRBJ2-5; 8 positions match TRBD2. Trimming at V came to 2 bases and at J to 5 bases, leaving 7 bases not matched to a gene. This CDR3 spans 15 amino acids. The germline gives CDR1 SNHLY, CDR2 FYNNEI.

The chain joins TRBV7-9 to TRBJ1-2; D gene uncertain. The length of the CDR3 is 11 residues. Trimming shortened V by 3 bases and J by 6 bases, and 5 bases separated the two germline ends. Germline loops: CDR1 SEHNR, CDR2 FQNEAQ (reference sequence). Here the CDR3 reads CASSLLDGYTF. CDR3 DNA: TGTGCCAGCAGCTTGCTCGATGGCTACACCTTC.